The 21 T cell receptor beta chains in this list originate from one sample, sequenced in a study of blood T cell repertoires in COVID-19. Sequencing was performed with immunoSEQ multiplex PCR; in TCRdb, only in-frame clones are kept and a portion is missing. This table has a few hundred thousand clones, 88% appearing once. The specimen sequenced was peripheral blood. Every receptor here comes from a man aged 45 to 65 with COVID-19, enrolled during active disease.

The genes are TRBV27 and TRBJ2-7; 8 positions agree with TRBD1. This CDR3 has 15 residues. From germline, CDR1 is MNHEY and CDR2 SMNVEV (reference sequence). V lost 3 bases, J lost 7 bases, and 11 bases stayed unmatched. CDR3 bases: TGTGCCAGCAGTTTGTGGGCCCAGGGGGCAGGGGAGCAGTACTTC. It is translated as CASSLWAQGAGEQYF.

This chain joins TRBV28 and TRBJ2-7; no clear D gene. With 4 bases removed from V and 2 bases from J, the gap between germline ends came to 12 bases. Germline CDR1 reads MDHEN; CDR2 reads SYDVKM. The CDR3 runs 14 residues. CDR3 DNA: TGTGCCAGCAGTTCCACCCGCGACACCTACGAGCAGTACTTC. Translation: CASSSTRDTYEQYF.

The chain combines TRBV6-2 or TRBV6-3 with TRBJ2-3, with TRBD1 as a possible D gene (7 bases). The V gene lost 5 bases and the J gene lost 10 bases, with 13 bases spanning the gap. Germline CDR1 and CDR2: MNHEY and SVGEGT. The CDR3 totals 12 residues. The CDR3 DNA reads TGTGCCAGCAGTCAGGGGGGTCGGGCGCAGTATTTT. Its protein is CASSQGGRAQYF.

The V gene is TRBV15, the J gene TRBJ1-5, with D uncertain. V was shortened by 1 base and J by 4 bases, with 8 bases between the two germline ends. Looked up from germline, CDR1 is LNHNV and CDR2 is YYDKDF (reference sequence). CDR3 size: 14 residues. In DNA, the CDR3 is TGTGCCACCAGCAGAGGGTTAGCAAATCAGCCCCAGCATTTT. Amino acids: CATSRGLANQPQHF.

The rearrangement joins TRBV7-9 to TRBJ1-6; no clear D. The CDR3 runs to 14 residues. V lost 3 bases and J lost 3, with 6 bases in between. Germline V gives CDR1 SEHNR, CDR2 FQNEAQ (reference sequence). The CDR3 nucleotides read TGTGCCAGCAGCTTGGGCAACTATAATTCACCCCTCCACTTT. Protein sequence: CASSLGNYNSPLHF.

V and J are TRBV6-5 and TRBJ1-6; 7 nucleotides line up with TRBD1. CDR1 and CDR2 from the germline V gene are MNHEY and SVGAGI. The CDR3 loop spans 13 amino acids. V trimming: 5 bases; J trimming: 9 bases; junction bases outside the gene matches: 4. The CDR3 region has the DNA TGTGCCAGCAGTCCTCAGGGGGGTTCACCCCTCCACTTT. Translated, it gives CASSPQGGSPLHF.

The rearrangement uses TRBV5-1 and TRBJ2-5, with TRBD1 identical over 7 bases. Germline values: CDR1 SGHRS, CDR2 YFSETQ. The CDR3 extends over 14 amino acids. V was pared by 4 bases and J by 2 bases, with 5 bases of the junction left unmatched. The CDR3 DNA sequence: TGCGCCAGCAGCCAGACAGGGTTTCAAGAGACCCAGTACTTC. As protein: CASSQTGFQETQYF.

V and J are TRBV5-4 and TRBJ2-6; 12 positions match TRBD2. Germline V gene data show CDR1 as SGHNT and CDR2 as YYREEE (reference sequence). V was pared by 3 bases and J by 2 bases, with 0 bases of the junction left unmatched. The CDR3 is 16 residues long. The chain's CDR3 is CASSSSGRAGANVLTF. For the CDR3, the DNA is TGTGCCAGCAGCTCTAGCGGGAGGGCTGGGGCCAACGTCCTGACTTTC.

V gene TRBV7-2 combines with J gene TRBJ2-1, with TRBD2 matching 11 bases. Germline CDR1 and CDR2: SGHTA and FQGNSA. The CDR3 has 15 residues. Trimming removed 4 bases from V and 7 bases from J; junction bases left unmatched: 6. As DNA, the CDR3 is TGTGCCAGCAGCTGGGTAGCGGGGGGGCTTAATGAGCAGTTCTTC. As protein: CASSWVAGGLNEQFF.

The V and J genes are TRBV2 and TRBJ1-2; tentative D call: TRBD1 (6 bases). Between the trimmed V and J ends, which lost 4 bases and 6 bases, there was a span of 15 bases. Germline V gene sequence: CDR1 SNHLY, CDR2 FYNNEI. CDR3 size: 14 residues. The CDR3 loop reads CASSGGGRANGYTF. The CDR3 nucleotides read TGTGCCAGCAGTGGGGGGGGCAGGGCTAATGGCTACACCTTC.

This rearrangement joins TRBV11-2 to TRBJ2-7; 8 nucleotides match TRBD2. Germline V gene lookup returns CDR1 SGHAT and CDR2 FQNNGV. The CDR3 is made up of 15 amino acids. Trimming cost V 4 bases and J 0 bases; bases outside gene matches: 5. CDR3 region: CASSSGLAASYEQYF. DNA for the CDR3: TGTGCCAGCAGCTCAGGACTAGCAGCCTCCTACGAGCAGTACTTC.

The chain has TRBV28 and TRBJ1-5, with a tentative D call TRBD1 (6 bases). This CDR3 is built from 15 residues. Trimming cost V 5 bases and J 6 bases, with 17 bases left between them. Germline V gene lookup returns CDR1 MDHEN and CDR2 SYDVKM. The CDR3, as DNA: TGTGCCAGCAGTAAACAGGGTGGTGCGGGTCAGCCCCAGCATTTT. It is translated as CASSKQGGAGQPQHF.

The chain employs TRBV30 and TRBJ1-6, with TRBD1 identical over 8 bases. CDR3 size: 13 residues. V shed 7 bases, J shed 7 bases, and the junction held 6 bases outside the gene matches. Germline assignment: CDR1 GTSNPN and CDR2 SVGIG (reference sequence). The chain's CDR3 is CAFLRDRNSPLHF. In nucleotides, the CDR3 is TGTGCCTTTCTGAGGGACAGGAATTCACCCCTCCACTTT.

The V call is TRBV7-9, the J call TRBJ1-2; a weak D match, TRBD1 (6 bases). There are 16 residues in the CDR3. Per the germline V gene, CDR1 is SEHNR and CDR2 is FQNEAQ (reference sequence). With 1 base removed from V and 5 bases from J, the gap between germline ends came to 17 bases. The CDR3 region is CASSLGPQTGSYGYTF. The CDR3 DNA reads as TGTGCCAGCAGCTTAGGCCCCCAGACAGGATCATATGGCTACACCTTC.

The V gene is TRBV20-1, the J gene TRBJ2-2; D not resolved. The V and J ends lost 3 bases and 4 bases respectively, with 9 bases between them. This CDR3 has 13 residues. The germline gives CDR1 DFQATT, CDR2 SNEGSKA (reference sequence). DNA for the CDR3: TGCAGTGCTAGTGGTGGTAGCACCGGGGAGCTGTTTTTT. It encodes CSASGGSTGELFF.

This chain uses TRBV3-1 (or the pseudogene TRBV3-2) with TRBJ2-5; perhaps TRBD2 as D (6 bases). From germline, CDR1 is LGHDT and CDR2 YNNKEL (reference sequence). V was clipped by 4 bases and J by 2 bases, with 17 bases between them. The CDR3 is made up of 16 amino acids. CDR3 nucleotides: TGTGCCAGCAGCCCTGGGAGCGGGCCGCCTCAAGAGACCCAGTACTTC. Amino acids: CASSPGSGPPQETQYF.

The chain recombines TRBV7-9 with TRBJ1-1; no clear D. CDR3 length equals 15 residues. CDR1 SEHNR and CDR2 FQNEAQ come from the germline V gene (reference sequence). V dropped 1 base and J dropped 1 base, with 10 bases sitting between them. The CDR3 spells CASSLGQASNTEAFF. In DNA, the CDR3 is TGTGCCAGCAGCTTAGGGCAGGCCTCGAACACTGAAGCTTTCTTT.

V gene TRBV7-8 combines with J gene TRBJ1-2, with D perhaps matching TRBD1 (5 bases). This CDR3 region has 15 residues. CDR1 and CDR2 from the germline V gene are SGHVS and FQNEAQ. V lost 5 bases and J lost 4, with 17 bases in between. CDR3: CASSTGRGSIYGYTF. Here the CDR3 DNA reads TGTGCCAGCAGCACGGGGCGGGGTAGTATCTATGGCTACACCTTC.

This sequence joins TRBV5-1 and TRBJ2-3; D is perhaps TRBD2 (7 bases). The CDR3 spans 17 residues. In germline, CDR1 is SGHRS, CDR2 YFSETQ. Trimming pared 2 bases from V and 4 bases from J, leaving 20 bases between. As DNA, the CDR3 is TGCGCCAGCAGCTTTTCTCGGGGAGGGGGTTCTGCAGATACGCAGTATTTT. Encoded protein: CASSFSRGGGSADTQYF.

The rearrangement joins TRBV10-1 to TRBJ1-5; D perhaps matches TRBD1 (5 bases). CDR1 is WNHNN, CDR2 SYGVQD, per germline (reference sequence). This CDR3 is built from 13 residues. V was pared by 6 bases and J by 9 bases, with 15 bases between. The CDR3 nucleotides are TGCGCCAGCAGCCCCCGGGCCGGGGGGCCCCAGCATTTT. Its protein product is CASSPRAGGPQHF.

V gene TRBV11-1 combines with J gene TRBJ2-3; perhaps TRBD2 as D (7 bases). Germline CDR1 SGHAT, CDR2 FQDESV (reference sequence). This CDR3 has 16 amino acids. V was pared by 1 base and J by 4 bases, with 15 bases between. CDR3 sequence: CASSLVRDYRADTQYF. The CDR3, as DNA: TGTGCCAGCAGCTTAGTGAGGGACTACAGGGCAGATACGCAGTATTTT.